This is a list of T cell receptor beta chains from one sample in a study of monozygotic twins with inflammatory bowel disease. TCRdb re-called the 5' RACE reads; one entry per CDR3 protein, DNA not given. The sample table includes 300,000 to 400,000 distinct CDR3 sequences. Material for sequencing was blood. The receptors derive from a human donor with ulcerative colitis or Crohn's disease, or a healthy co-twin of an affected twin (not recorded which). The CDR3 runs from the conserved cysteine through the conserved F or W.

TRBV7-2	TRBJ2-3	CASSLRGGRTDTQYF
TRBV10-3	TRBJ2-1	CAISESGRNEQFF
TRBV6-2/TRBV6-3	TRBJ2-6	CASSYGDRGLAGANVLTF
TRBV7-6	TRBJ2-1	CASSSPPTGENEQFF
TRBV20-1	TRBJ1-2	CSARGSGRIGYGYTF
TRBV19	TRBJ1-5	CASSTKISRRGVSNQPQHF
TRBV5-1	TRBJ2-7	CASSLGTSGGGSYEQYF
TRBV5-8	TRBJ2-3	CASSLNRGRTDTQYF
TRBV4-1	TRBJ2-2	CASSQVGGSGELFF
TRBV6-6	TRBJ2-1	CASGPGYNEQFF
TRBV2	TRBJ2-5	CASSPLDYLRYF
TRBV20-1	TRBJ1-1	CSARGGMDRGEGNTEAFF
TRBV7-2	TRBJ1-4	CASSFKLTSGELFF
TRBV19	TRBJ1-6	CASRPSWGDNSPLHF
TRBV24-1	TRBJ1-5	CATSDLKGDRDQPQHF
TRBV24-1	TRBJ1-5	CATSDLYRINQPQHF
TRBV5-6	TRBJ1-6	CASSPGTENSPLHF
TRBV18	TRBJ2-1	CASSSGTGHSYNEQFF
TRBV5-1	TRBJ1-1	CASTEPGGTEAFF
TRBV6-6	TRBJ1-6	CASLNPGSNSPLHF